The 19 T cell receptor beta chains presented below share a single source sample, sequenced in a study of cytomegalovirus exposure and HLA in healthy donors. PCR employed 60 Vbeta and 13 Jbeta primers. Assay used: immunoSEQ multiplex PCR; TCRdb lists only in-frame clones, some missing. The sample yields some 99,000 clones, roughly 70% seen once. What was sequenced was PBMCs. Receptor source: a man aged 35-49 years in good health and CMV-seronegative.

This clone appeared a single time. No conserved phenylalanine or tryptophan ends this CDR3, so it is likely a read error. The V gene is TRBV18, the J gene TRBJ1-4; 8 bases are a match to TRBD1. The germline gives CDR1 KGHSH, CDR2 LQKENI. The J segment lost 1 base and the V segment lost 3 bases, leaving 1 base of the junction unmatched. The CDR3 spans 15 residues. CDR3 sequence (DNA): TGTGCCAGCTCACCCGACAGGGGAACTAATGAAAAACTGTTTTTG. Its translation is CASSPDRGTNEKLFL.

This clone was seen a few times. Germline and junction disagree at one end, which may indicate a read error. V usage is TRBV5-6 and J usage is TRBJ1-2; 7 bases fit TRBD1. The CDR3 sequence is 14 residues long. Germline CDR1 and CDR2: SGHDT and YYEEEE. The CDR3 reads CASSPGGWNYGYPF. In nucleotides, the CDR3 is TGTGCCAGCAGCCCAGGGGGTTGGAACTATGGCTACCCCTTC.

This clone was recorded a few times. This chain joins TRBV12-5 and TRBJ2-7; unclear D gene. Germline lookup yields CDR1 LGHNT and CDR2 FRNRAP. Trimming cost V 3 bases and J 3 bases, with 12 bases left between them. This CDR3 contains 14 residues. The CDR3 region is CASGFGDLDYEQYF. CDR3 sequence (DNA): TGTGCTAGTGGTTTCGGAGACCTAGACTACGAGCAGTACTTC.

This sequence joins TRBV7-2 and TRBJ2-7; no definite D call. Germline CDR1 reads SGHTA; CDR2 reads FQGNSA. V dropped 2 bases and J dropped 3 bases, with 5 bases sitting between them. This CDR3 has 12 residues. The CDR3 sequence: CASSLNNYEQYF. In DNA, the CDR3 is TGTGCCAGCAGCTTAAACAACTACGAGCAGTACTTC.

A few counts support this clone. The V and J genes are TRBV4-3 and TRBJ1-1; TRBD1 matches 8 bases. V shed 3 bases and J 0 bases; nucleotides not matched to a gene: 9. Germline-derived CDR1 and CDR2 are LGHNA and YSLEER. The CDR3 extends over 17 amino acids. The CDR3 bases are TGCGCCAGCAGCCAGGGGACAGGCCTAAGACTGAACACTGAAGCTTTCTTT. Protein: CASSQGTGLRLNTEAFF.

CDR3 DNA: TGTGCCAGCAGCCAAGAACTAGCGGATACGCAGTATTTT. Translating it yields CASSQELADTQYF. J is TRBJ2-3 and V is TRBV4-2; 7 positions agree with TRBD2. The junction had 0 bases not matched to a gene; V was cut back by 0 bases and J by 6 bases. CDR1 is LGHNA and CDR2 is YNFKEQ in the germline V gene. The CDR3 extends over 13 amino acids.

The chain links TRBV7-3 to TRBJ2-5; D is ambiguous. The end of the DNA is better explained by TRBJ2-7, so the J call may be wrong. The CDR3 runs 18 residues. Germline loops: CDR1 SGHTA, CDR2 FQGTGA. CDR3 sequence: CASSLTRQGRTEDYEQYF. The DNA of the CDR3 is TGTGCCAGCAGCTTAACAAGACAAGGCAGGACCGAAGACTACGAGCAGTACTTC.

CDR3 sequence: CATGFSGNTIYF. CDR3 coding DNA: TGTGCCACAGGGTTCTCTGGAAACACCATATATTTT. V usage is TRBV19 and J usage is TRBJ1-3, with a possible D match to TRBD1 (5 bases). CDR3 length equals 12 residues. Germline lookup yields CDR1 LNHDA and CDR2 SQIVND (reference sequence). Trimming pared 10 bases from V and 0 bases from J, leaving 7 bases between.

The chain links TRBV27 to TRBJ2-3, with 7 bases aligning to TRBD1. Germline-derived CDR1 and CDR2 are MNHEY and SMNVEV (reference sequence). V lost 6 bases and J lost 4; bases outside the gene matches: 7. The CDR3 has 14 residues. The DNA of the CDR3 is TGTGCCAGCAGCCCACTAGGGGGCCCAGATACGCAGTATTTT. Translation gives CASSPLGGPDTQYF.

CDR3 nucleotide sequence: TGCAGCGTTGAAGATCTTCGGGGGTTTTCCACCGGGGAGCTGTTTTTT. Protein sequence: CSVEDLRGFSTGELFF. The chain carries TRBV29-1 and TRBJ2-2; tentatively, D is TRBD2 (6 bases). Germline assignment: CDR1 SQVTM and CDR2 ANQGSEA. The CDR3 length is 16 residues. The V gene lost 0 bases and the J gene lost 4 bases, with 15 bases spanning the gap.

This chain uses TRBV6-5 with TRBJ2-7, with 7 nucleotides matching TRBD2. V lost 4 bases, J lost 6 bases, and 9 bases stayed unmatched. The CDR3 length is 14 residues. Germline-derived CDR1 and CDR2 are MNHEY and SVGAGI. CDR3 DNA sequence: TGTGCCAGCAGTTTCTTAGGGAGGGATCGCGAGCAGTACTTC. This gives the protein CASSFLGRDREQYF.

This chain connects TRBV6-5 to TRBJ1-6; D ambiguous. This CDR3 region has 15 residues. From germline, CDR1 is MNHEY and CDR2 SVGAGI. V lost 6 bases and J 0 bases, leaving 9 bases between the germline ends. The CDR3 here is CASRIDTSYNSPLHF. CDR3 coding DNA: TGTGCCAGCAGGATTGACACCTCCTATAATTCACCCCTCCACTTT.

The V call is TRBV7-8, the J call TRBJ1-1; possibly TRBD1 for D (5 bases). CDR1 is SGHVS and CDR2 is FQNEAQ in the germline V gene. The V end was cut by 5 bases, the J end by 11 bases, with 15 bases between. The CDR3 covers 12 residues. CDR3 DNA sequence: TGTGCCAGCAGCCCCGGGGACTCTGGGGCTTTCTTT. This translates into CASSPGDSGAFF.

The genes are TRBV5-6 and TRBJ1-3; 8 bases map to TRBD1. The ends lost 4 bases at V and 0 bases at J; junction bases unmatched: 6. The CDR3 runs 16 residues. Germline V CDR1 and CDR2: SGHDT, YYEEEE. The CDR3 loop is CASSADTGGSGNTIYF. In nucleotides, the CDR3 is TGTGCCAGCAGCGCAGATACAGGGGGCTCTGGAAACACCATATATTTT.

The V call is TRBV19, the J call TRBJ1-2; 7 nucleotides line up with TRBD1. Germline V lookup: CDR1 LNHDA, CDR2 SQIVND (reference sequence). Trimming cost V 7 bases and J 10 bases; bases outside gene matches: 12. The CDR3 spans 13 residues. Here the CDR3 DNA reads TGTGCCAGTACCTATGGAGGAGGGGGCGACTACACCTTC. Its protein is CASTYGGGGDYTF.

The chain has TRBV29-1 and TRBJ2-7; maybe TRBD1 (6 bases). V was clipped by 4 bases and J by 7 bases, with 14 bases between them. The CDR3 contains 12 residues. Germline CDR1 is SQVTM and CDR2 is ANQGSEA. CDR3 sequence reads: CSVVQGRWEQYF. The CDR3 coding sequence is TGCAGCGTTGTGCAGGGGCGCTGGGAGCAGTACTTC.

This clone was seen just once. The chain carries TRBV7-9 and TRBJ1-1; D is unclear. Trimming cost V 0 bases and J 1 base, with 6 bases left between them. CDR3 size: 14 residues. CDR1 SEHNR and CDR2 FQNEAQ come from the germline V gene (reference sequence). CDR3 in amino acids: CASSLATQNTEAFF. The CDR3, as DNA: TGTGCCAGCAGCTTAGCGACACAGAACACTGAAGCTTTCTTT.

The chain's CDR3 is CASSRSTFVGTQYF. The CDR3 nucleotides read TGTGCCAGCAGCCGATCGACATTCGTGGGGACCCAGTACTTC. The chain has TRBV27 and TRBJ2-5; D remains ambiguous. Between the trimmed V and J ends, which lost 6 bases and 7 bases, there was a span of 18 bases. Germline CDR1 and CDR2: MNHEY and SMNVEV (reference sequence). This CDR3 spans 14 amino acids.

The gene calls are TRBV7-6 and TRBJ2-1, with 15 bases identical to TRBD2. The CDR3 sequence is 17 residues long. With V trimmed by 5 bases and J by 5 bases, 7 bases remained unmatched. From germline, CDR1 is SGHVS and CDR2 FNYEAQ. Here the CDR3 DNA reads TGTGCCAGCAGCCTTTGGACTAGCGGGGGGGCCCACAATGAGCAGTTCTTC. Its protein product is CASSLWTSGGAHNEQFF.